The next 26 T cell receptor beta chains were all read from a single sample in a study of cytomegalovirus exposure and HLA in healthy donors. The PCR was carried out with 60 Vbeta primers and 13 Jbeta primers. The repertoire was sequenced with immunoSEQ multiplex PCR; TCRdb's copy has only in-frame clones and lacks some. Found here are about 63,000 clones, more than 80% of them singletons; the top ten hold 12%. Sequencing was carried out using PBMCs. All receptors derive from a woman in her 30s in good health and CMV-seropositive.

J is TRBJ2-7 and V is TRBV5-1; D may be TRBD1 (7 bases). With 5 bases removed from V and 5 bases from J, the gap between germline ends came to 17 bases. Germline CDR1 SGHRS, CDR2 YFSETQ. The CDR3 is 14 amino acids. CDR3 DNA: TGCGCCAGCAGTTTCCGTGGAGGGGGCAACGAGCAGTACTTC. Protein sequence: CASSFRGGGNEQYF.

Of note for this clone: The CDR3 ends on some other residue instead of the conserved phenylalanine or tryptophan, so this is likely a read error. The DNA is omitted, as the CDR3 cannot be located on it reliably, and the CDR3 follows TCRdb's listing. The chain couples TRBV29-1 to TRBJ2-7; the listed D gene, TRBD2, was not tested against the DNA. The CDR3 sequence runs 12 residues, both termini included. Germline assignment: CDR1 SQVTM and CDR2 ANQGSEA. The CDR3 sequence is CSVLASGGDLVL.

The CDR3 region is CASSSGLAGVANTGELFF. CDR3 nucleotide sequence: TGTGCCAGCAGCTCCGGACTAGCGGGAGTCGCGAACACCGGGGAGCTGTTTTTT. V usage is TRBV5-4 and J usage is TRBJ2-2, with 13 nucleotides matching TRBD2. CDR3 length equals 18 residues. CDR1 and CDR2 from the germline V gene are SGHNT and YYREEE (reference sequence). V trimming: 3 bases; J trimming: 0 bases; junction bases outside the gene matches: 5.

The CDR3: CASSESHKGRDGYTF. CDR3 sequence (DNA): TGTGCCAGCAGTGAATCCCATAAGGGGAGGGATGGCTACACCTTC. V and J are TRBV6-1 and TRBJ1-2; possible D gene TRBD1, 5 bases. The CDR3 has 15 residues. Germline V lookup: CDR1 MNHNS, CDR2 SASEGT. V gave up 2 bases and J gave up 6 bases, with 16 bases separating them.

This clone was seen just once. V gene TRBV27 combines with J gene TRBJ2-1; TRBD2 agrees at 14 bases. The CDR3 has 17 amino acids. The trim removed 8 bases at V and 6 bases at J, leaving 12 bases unmatched. Germline CDR1 MNHEY, CDR2 SMNVEV (reference sequence). The CDR3 protein is CASEPGLAGARSNEQFF. The DNA of the CDR3 is TGTGCCAGCGAGCCGGGACTAGCGGGGGCCCGCTCCAATGAGCAGTTCTTC.

The J gene is TRBJ2-1, the V gene TRBV27, with D uncertain. The CDR3 totals 13 residues. Deletions cut 0 bases from V and 6 bases from J, with 6 bases between. The germline V gene has CDR1 MNHEY and CDR2 SMNVEV (reference sequence). CDR3 in DNA: TGTGCCAGCAGTTTATCGAGTAGCAATGAGCAGTTCTTC. It specifies CASSLSSSNEQFF.

This CDR3 reads CASSMETARVYF. The DNA of the CDR3 is TGTGCCAGCAGCATGGAGACGGCTAGAGTGTACTTC. V usage is TRBV7-6 and J usage is TRBJ2-7; D remains ambiguous. CDR1 SGHVS and CDR2 FNYEAQ come from the germline V gene. The V and J ends lost 5 bases and 12 bases respectively, with 17 bases between them. The CDR3 contains 12 residues.

This chain connects TRBV5-1 to TRBJ2-5; 7 positions agree with TRBD1. The better agreement between TRBJ2-7 and the DNA end casts doubt on the J call. Per the germline V gene, CDR1 is SGHRS and CDR2 is YFSETQ. This CDR3 is built from 14 residues. DNA of the CDR3: TGCGCCAGCAGCCCCTGGGACAGAAACTACGAGCAGTACTTC. This encodes CASSPWDRNYEQYF.

The V and J genes are TRBV5-1 and TRBJ2-1; TRBD2 aligns across 10 bases. The germline V gene encodes CDR1 SGHRS and CDR2 YFSETQ. The CDR3 length is 18 residues. J was trimmed by 6 bases and V by 4 bases; bases with no gene match: 16. CDR3 DNA: TGCGCCAGCAGCCCCCTAACAGCGGGAGGGCCCGCGGGCAATGAGCAGTTCTTC. The encoded protein is CASSPLTAGGPAGNEQFF.

CDR3 bases: TGTGCCAGCAGTTTGATTAGCTCCGAGCAGTACTTC. Amino acids: CASSLISSEQYF. This rearrangement joins TRBV27 to TRBJ2-7; D not certain. The CDR3 runs 12 residues. Germline V lookup: CDR1 MNHEY, CDR2 SMNVEV (reference sequence). V lost 3 bases to trimming and J lost 6 bases, with 9 bases between them.

The CDR3, as DNA: TGTGCCAGCAGTTTGCGGAGAGATGAAAAACTGTTTTTT. This encodes CASSLRRDEKLFF. This chain connects TRBV27 to TRBJ1-4; no reliable D call. The germline CDR1 and CDR2 sequences are MNHEY and SMNVEV (reference sequence). Trimming shortened V by 3 bases and J by 6 bases, and 8 bases separated the two germline ends. The CDR3 runs 13 residues.

The rearrangement uses TRBV5-6 and TRBJ2-2, with 9 nucleotides matching TRBD2. The germline V gene encodes CDR1 SGHDT and CDR2 YYEEEE. CDR3 length: 16 residues. Trimming cost V 1 base and J 5 bases; bases outside gene matches: 6. CDR3 protein: CASSLLGTSLTGELFF. As DNA, the CDR3 is TGTGCCAGCAGCTTGTTGGGGACTAGCCTTACCGGGGAGCTGTTTTTT.

The chain has TRBV19 and TRBJ2-1; 8 bases map to TRBD1. From germline, CDR1 is LNHDA and CDR2 SQIVND (reference sequence). J was trimmed by 6 bases and V by 6 bases; bases with no gene match: 4. The CDR3 spans 13 residues. CDR3 sequence: CASRRQGSNEQFF. DNA for the CDR3: TGTGCCAGTAGGCGACAGGGGAGCAATGAGCAGTTCTTC.

The CDR3 nucleotides read TGTGCCAGTAGCTTACAGGGAATATACACTGAAGCTTTCTTT. This codes for CASSLQGIYTEAFF. The chain is built from TRBV19 and TRBJ1-1, with D maybe TRBD1 (6 bases). Germline lookup yields CDR1 LNHDA and CDR2 SQIVND (reference sequence). CDR3 size: 14 residues. The V gene lost 6 bases and the J gene lost 3 bases, with 14 bases spanning the gap.

This chain joins TRBV2 and TRBJ2-7; D possibly corresponds to TRBD2 (6 bases). Germline CDR1 SNHLY, CDR2 FYNNEI. V was clipped by 8 bases and J by 4 bases, with 15 bases between them. The CDR3 consists of 13 residues. CDR3 bases: TGTGCCAGCCTCTGGAGGGAGGCTTACGAGCAGTACTTC. Amino acid sequence: CASLWREAYEQYF.

This clone was observed a handful of times. The chain combines TRBV19 with TRBJ1-4; tentative D call: TRBD1 (5 bases). This CDR3 contains 13 residues. V was cut by 5 bases and J by 7 bases, with 11 bases left in between. Germline-derived CDR1 and CDR2 are LNHDA and SQIVND (reference sequence). CDR3 amino acids: CASSPWTIEKLFF. CDR3 DNA: TGTGCCAGTAGTCCTTGGACAATTGAAAAACTGTTTTTT.

The rearrangement joins TRBV7-2 to TRBJ2-5, with D possibly matching TRBD1 (6 bases). This CDR3 has 15 residues. Germline V gene data show CDR1 as SGHTA and CDR2 as FQGNSA. Trimming pared 5 bases from V and 2 bases from J, leaving 15 bases between. The CDR3 is CASSGYGQIQETQYF. CDR3 bases: TGTGCCAGCAGCGGATACGGACAGATACAAGAGACCCAGTACTTC. The entire variable domain, with the rest obtained from reference TRBV7-2 and TRBJ2-5, is as follows: GAGVSQSPSNKVTEKGKDVELRCDPISGHTALYWYRQSLGQGLEFLIYFQGNSAPDKSGLPSDRFSAERTGGSVSTLTIQRTQQEDSAVYLCASSGYGQIQETQYFGPGTRLLVL.

V and J are TRBV6-6 and TRBJ1-4; 9 positions match TRBD1. This CDR3 has 16 residues. J lost 5 bases, V lost 2 bases, and 6 bases had no gene match. Germline V gene lookup returns CDR1 MNHNY and CDR2 SVGAGI (reference sequence). Here the CDR3 reads CASSYGTGTGNEKLFF. The CDR3 DNA reads as TGTGCCAGCAGTTACGGGACCGGGACAGGGAATGAAAAACTGTTTTTT.

The J gene is TRBJ2-1, the V gene TRBV9; TRBD2 agrees at 11 bases. The CDR3 consists of 17 residues. Germline V gene data show CDR1 as SGDLS and CDR2 as YYNGEE. J was trimmed by 1 base and V by 4 bases; bases with no gene match: 7. CDR3 loop: CASSPTGTSGSYNEQFF. The CDR3 coding sequence is TGTGCCAGCAGCCCCACTGGGACTAGCGGATCCTACAATGAGCAGTTCTTC.

CDR3 sequence (DNA): TGTGCCAGCAGCCAACTAGCGGGATTTGGCGAGCAGTACTTC. Its protein product is CASSQLAGFGEQYF. The chain employs TRBV5-6 and TRBJ2-7, with 10 bases fitting TRBD2. Germline trimming cut 4 bases from V and 6 bases from J; bases unmatched to any gene: 7. The CDR3 spans 14 residues. Germline loops: CDR1 SGHDT, CDR2 YYEEEE.

The chain uses TRBV7-8 and TRBJ2-7; D is ambiguous. Deletions cut 3 bases from V and 7 bases from J, with 16 bases between. The CDR3 totals 14 residues. CDR1 and CDR2 (germline): SGHVS, FQNEAQ. The CDR3 DNA sequence: TGTGCCAGCAGCTTCAGTAGGAGTCCGAGGGAGCAGTACTTC. The encoded protein is CASSFSRSPREQYF.

The rearrangement joins TRBV5-6 to TRBJ1-3; maybe TRBD1 (5 bases). V shed 4 bases and J shed 5 bases, with 16 bases lying between them. Germline lookup yields CDR1 SGHDT and CDR2 YYEEEE. This CDR3 has 15 amino acids. Here the CDR3 reads CASSVQGGVRNTIYF. The DNA for the CDR3 is TGTGCCAGCAGCGTTCAGGGTGGCGTGCGAAACACCATATATTTT. Based on the CDR3 plus reference TRBV5-6 and TRBJ1-3, the full variable domain is DAGVTQSPTHLIKTRGQQVTLRCSPKSGHDTVSWYQQALGQGPQFIFQYYEEEERQRGNFPDRFSGHQFPNYSSELNVNALLLGDSALYLCASSVQGGVRNTIYFGEGSWLTVV.

This clone was counted only a few times. The chain combines TRBV10-1 with TRBJ2-1, with TRBD2 matching over 7 bases. Germline values: CDR1 WNHNN, CDR2 SYGVQD (reference sequence). J lost 6 bases, V lost 7 bases, and 9 bases had no gene match. The length of the CDR3 is 14 residues. The CDR3 protein is CASKGIREGNEQFF. CDR3 DNA: TGCGCCAGCAAGGGCATCAGGGAGGGCAATGAGCAGTTCTTC.

The chain combines TRBV5-1 with TRBJ2-1; 7 positions match TRBD2. Trimming took 2 bases from V and 7 from J; bases not matched to a gene: 9. The CDR3 is 15 amino acids. In germline, CDR1 is SGHRS, CDR2 YFSETQ. The CDR3 nucleotides are TGCGCCAGCAGCTTTGGGGGAGGGCCAGGTAATGAGCAGTTCTTC. Amino acids: CASSFGGGPGNEQFF.

The chain recombines TRBV10-3 with TRBJ2-4; perhaps TRBD2 as D (5 bases). V lost 3 bases and J lost 5, with 8 bases in between. This CDR3 spans 13 amino acids. The germline V gene encodes CDR1 ENHRY and CDR2 SYGVKD. As DNA, the CDR3 is TGTGCCATCAGTGATAGCGCCCAAAACATTCAGTACTTC. Translation: CAISDSAQNIQYF.

The V gene is TRBV25-1, the J gene TRBJ1-2, with D perhaps matching TRBD1 (6 bases). CDR3 size: 11 residues. Trimming removed 7 bases from V and 6 bases from J, with 9 bases in between. Germline CDR1 MGHDK, CDR2 SYGVNS. The CDR3 reads CASNQGNGYTF. Written as DNA, the CDR3 is TGTGCCAGCAACCAGGGGAATGGCTACACCTTC.